This passage covers 23 T cell receptor beta chains from one sample sequenced in a study of T cell changes during pregnancy in multiple sclerosis. Method: immunoSEQ multiplex PCR; TCRdb's copy keeps in-frame clones and lacks some. The sample holds under 65,000 clones, about nine tenths seen once. The sample consisted of peripheral blood, taken in the second trimester of pregnancy. Receptors were obtained from a female donor with multiple sclerosis, enrolled in a pregnancy study.

This clone was detected once. The J gene is TRBJ2-3, the V gene TRBV6-4; D unresolved. Trimming stripped 3 bases from V and 1 base from J, with 14 bases between. Germline V gene data show CDR1 as MRHNA and CDR2 as SNTAGT. This CDR3 is 16 amino acids long. The CDR3 DNA follows: TGTGCCAGCAGTGATGGTTCATCCTCGGGCACAGATACGCAGTATTTT. Translation: CASSDGSSSGTDTQYF.

The chain joins TRBV10-3 to TRBJ2-3; TRBD1 agrees at 9 bases. Germline V gene data show CDR1 as ENHRY and CDR2 as SYGVKD. Unmatched junction bases numbered 8, after V lost 10 bases and J lost 6 bases. The CDR3 loop spans 13 amino acids. This CDR3 reads CATTRDREDTQYF. The CDR3 DNA sequence: TGTGCCACAACCCGGGACAGGGAGGATACGCAGTATTTT.

The chain couples TRBV18 to TRBJ1-4; 9 bases are shared with TRBD1. Germline lookup yields CDR1 KGHSH and CDR2 LQKENI. This CDR3 is built from 15 residues. V lost 6 bases, J lost 2 bases, and 4 bases stayed unmatched. The CDR3, as DNA: TGTGCCAGCTCTCCCGGACAGGGGACTAATGAAAAACTGTTTTTT. It translates to CASSPGQGTNEKLFF.

CDR3 coding DNA: TGTGCCAGTAGTATGGACGGGGGACCCAATGAGCAGTTCTTC. It translates to CASSMDGGPNEQFF. The J gene is TRBJ2-1, the V gene TRBV19, with a possible D match to TRBD2 (6 bases). The CDR3 loop spans 14 amino acids. With 3 bases removed from V and 6 bases from J, the gap between germline ends came to 12 bases. Germline V lookup: CDR1 LNHDA, CDR2 SQIVND (reference sequence). Drawing the rest from reference TRBV19 and TRBJ2-1, the complete variable domain is DGGITQSPKYLFRKEGQNVTLSCEQNLNHDAMYWYRQDPGQGLRLIYYSQIVNDFQKGDIAEGYSVSREKKESFPLTVTSAQKNPTAFYLCASSMDGGPNEQFFGPGTRLTVL.

The J gene is TRBJ2-7, the V gene TRBV29-1; 8 bases agree with TRBD1. Germline trimming cut 2 bases from V and 0 bases from J; bases unmatched to any gene: 6. The CDR3 totals 15 residues. Germline CDR1 reads SQVTM; CDR2 reads ANQGSEA. CDR3 bases: TGCAGCGTTGAATTCCCGGGACAGGTCTCCTACGAGCAGTACTTC. This sequence encodes CSVEFPGQVSYEQYF.

J is TRBJ2-1 and V is TRBV2, with a possible D match to TRBD2 (7 bases). Germline lookup yields CDR1 SNHLY and CDR2 FYNNEI. The CDR3 runs 14 residues. Deletions cut 8 bases from V and 7 bases from J, with 18 bases between. The chain's CDR3 is CASWDPRGANEQFF. The DNA of the CDR3 is TGTGCCAGCTGGGATCCCCGGGGGGCGAATGAGCAGTTCTTC.

This chain joins TRBV10-3 and TRBJ2-3; 9 bases match TRBD2. Germline V gene lookup returns CDR1 ENHRY and CDR2 SYGVKD. The CDR3 is 16 amino acids. J was trimmed by 10 bases and V by 0 bases; bases with no gene match: 11. The CDR3 reads CAISESGSSGTMSQYF. In nucleotides, the CDR3 is TGTGCCATCAGTGAGTCGGGGTCTAGCGGGACGATGTCGCAGTATTTT.

J is TRBJ1-1 and V is TRBV28, with TRBD1 identical over 7 bases. V trimming: 2 bases; J trimming: 6 bases; junction bases outside the gene matches: 12. CDR1 is MDHEN, CDR2 SYDVKM, per germline. This CDR3 spans 16 amino acids. The CDR3 loop reads CASSLPIFDRDPEAFF. Here the CDR3 DNA reads TGTGCCAGCAGTTTACCCATCTTCGACAGGGACCCTGAAGCTTTCTTT.

The chain combines TRBV2 with TRBJ1-5, with a weak D call TRBD1 (6 bases). Germline CDR1 and CDR2: SNHLY and FYNNEI. Trimming removed 2 bases from V and 7 bases from J, with 12 bases in between. CDR3 size: 14 residues. The CDR3 DNA is TGTGCCAGCAGTGAAAACAGGGCCCCCCAGCCCCAGCATTTT. As protein: CASSENRAPQPQHF.

This clone was counted once. The V and J genes are TRBV5-6 and TRBJ1-2, with D tentatively TRBD1 (5 bases). This CDR3 contains 14 residues. Trimming cost V 1 base and J 8 bases, with 15 bases left between them. CDR1 and CDR2 from the germline V gene are SGHDT and YYEEEE. CDR3: CASSLRGSVGGYTF. CDR3 DNA: TGTGCCAGCAGCTTGAGGGGCTCAGTTGGGGGCTACACCTTC.

The chain combines TRBV4-2 with TRBJ2-1; TRBD2 aligns across 12 bases. With V trimmed by 3 bases and J by 8 bases, 8 bases remained unmatched. Per germline, CDR1 LGHNA and CDR2 YNFKEQ. The length of the CDR3 is 16 residues. In nucleotides, the CDR3 is TGTGCCAGCAGCCAGAAGACTAGCGGGAGATTCGATGAGCAGTTCTTC. It is translated as CASSQKTSGRFDEQFF.

The chain uses TRBV9 and TRBJ2-1; no reliable D call. Trimming removed 4 bases from V and 3 bases from J, with 14 bases in between. The CDR3 totals 15 residues. Germline-derived CDR1 and CDR2 are SGDLS and YYNGEE. The CDR3 nucleotides read TGTGCCAGCAGCCCCAAAATCACTATCTACAATGAGCAGTTCTTC. It codes for CASSPKITIYNEQFF.

Only a few counts were recorded for this clone. The CDR3 DNA follows: TGTGCCACCTCCGGGACTCAAATCTACGAGCAGTACTTC. This codes for CATSGTQIYEQYF. V usage is TRBV11-2 and J usage is TRBJ2-7, with TRBD2 as a possible D gene (6 bases). Trimming took 10 bases from V and 3 from J, leaving 16 bases between them. Germline CDR1 reads SGHAT; CDR2 reads FQNNGV. This CDR3 contains 13 residues. Supplemented by reference TRBV11-2 and TRBJ2-7, the full variable domain reads EAGVAQSPRYKIIEKRQSVAFWCNPISGHATLYWYQQILGQGPKLLIQFQNNGVVDDSQLPKDRFSAERLKGVDSTLKIQPAKLEDSAVYLCATSGTQIYEQYFGPGTRLTVT.

This clone was detected only a few times. The rearrangement uses TRBV18 and TRBJ1-1; TRBD1 is a possible D gene (5 bases). In germline, CDR1 is KGHSH, CDR2 LQKENI. The CDR3 sequence is 14 residues long. The V gene lost 3 bases and the J gene lost 6 bases, with 14 bases spanning the gap. The CDR3 region is CASSPTAQGPEAFF. The CDR3, as DNA: TGTGCCAGCTCACCCACCGCCCAGGGCCCTGAAGCTTTCTTT.

The chain links TRBV6-6 to TRBJ2-1; TRBD2 matches at 7 bases. V shed 4 bases and J 7 bases; nucleotides not matched to a gene: 10. The CDR3 extends over 15 amino acids. Germline V gene sequence: CDR1 MNHNY, CDR2 SVGAGI (reference sequence). CDR3 sequence: CASSSGLVAPNEQFF. CDR3 bases: TGTGCCAGCAGTTCCGGACTAGTGGCTCCAAATGAGCAGTTCTTC.

V gene TRBV5-1 combines with J gene TRBJ2-2; tentative D call: TRBD1 (6 bases). Germline values: CDR1 SGHRS, CDR2 YFSETQ. Trimming removed 5 bases from V and 1 base from J, with 9 bases in between. The CDR3 length is 14 residues. CDR3: CASRKGQNTGELFF. The CDR3 DNA reads as TGCGCCAGCAGGAAGGGACAGAACACCGGGGAGCTGTTTTTT. Complete variable domain (other parts from reference TRBV5-1 and TRBJ2-2): KAGVTQTPRYLIKTRGQQVTLSCSPISGHRSVSWYQQTPGQGLQFLFEYFSETQRNKGNFPGRFSGRQFSNSRSEMNVSTLELGDSALYLCASRKGQNTGELFFGEGSRLTVL.

The rearrangement links TRBV9 to TRBJ2-7, with TRBD2 identical over 10 bases. The CDR3 length is 15 residues. J lost 2 bases, V lost 0 bases, and 2 bases had no gene match. CDR1 is SGDLS, CDR2 YYNGEE, per germline. This CDR3 is CASSVASGRTYEQYF. In DNA, the CDR3 is TGTGCCAGCAGCGTAGCTAGCGGGAGAACCTACGAGCAGTACTTC.

The V gene is TRBV7-9, the J gene TRBJ1-5, with 10 bases aligning to TRBD1. V was pared by 1 base and J by 3 bases, with 6 bases of the junction left unmatched. The CDR3 runs to 17 residues. Per the germline V gene, CDR1 is SEHNR and CDR2 is FQNEAQ (reference sequence). The CDR3, as DNA: TGTGCCAGCAGCTTAGGGTGGGGACAGGGGCCCAATCAGCCCCAGCATTTT. Encoded protein: CASSLGWGQGPNQPQHF.

The chain is built from TRBV19 and TRBJ1-1; 8 bases fit TRBD1. J lost 5 bases, V lost 4 bases, and 3 bases had no gene match. The CDR3 contains 13 residues. The germline V gene has CDR1 LNHDA and CDR2 SQIVND (reference sequence). The CDR3 DNA sequence: TGTGCCAGTAGTACACAGGGGGGTACTGAAGCTTTCTTT. Encoded protein: CASSTQGGTEAFF.

The chain is built from TRBV27 and TRBJ2-3, with 9 bases that match TRBD2. The CDR3 runs to 15 residues. V trimming: 4 bases; J trimming: 0 bases; junction bases outside the gene matches: 2. Germline V gene data show CDR1 as MNHEY and CDR2 as SMNVEV (reference sequence). In DNA form, the CDR3 reads TGTGCCAGCAGTTATACTAGCGGGAGCACAGATACGCAGTATTTT. It codes for CASSYTSGSTDTQYF.

The sample holds a few counts of this clone. The J gene is TRBJ1-2, the V gene TRBV5-4; TRBD1 might be the D (6 bases). Looked up from germline, CDR1 is SGHNT and CDR2 is YYREEE (reference sequence). The CDR3 has 13 residues. V shed 0 bases and J shed 3 bases, with 6 bases lying between them. The CDR3 nucleotides read TGTGCCAGCAGCTTGGGACAGGACTATGGCTACACCTTC. Residues: CASSLGQDYGYTF.

This clone appeared once. This sequence joins TRBV7-9 and TRBJ2-1; 15 nucleotides align to TRBD2. Germline assignment: CDR1 SEHNR and CDR2 FQNEAQ (reference sequence). The CDR3 totals 18 residues. V trimming: 8 bases; J trimming: 1 base; junction bases outside the gene matches: 9. In DNA, the CDR3 is TGTGCCAGCGGGCCGACGGGACTAGCGGGAGGATCCTACAATGAGCAGTTCTTC. Its translation is CASGPTGLAGGSYNEQFF.

The chain joins TRBV7-3 to TRBJ2-6; no definite D call. CDR1 and CDR2 from the germline V gene are SGHTA and FQGTGA. Trimming shortened V by 0 bases and J by 1 base, and 7 bases separated the two germline ends. The CDR3 has 16 amino acids. CDR3 DNA: TGTGCCAGCAGCTTAACCCAGGTTTCTGGGGCCAACGTCCTGACTTTC. It translates to CASSLTQVSGANVLTF.